These T cell receptor beta chains were read from a single sample in a study of CD8 T cells in Susac syndrome. TCRdb processed the immunoSEQ multiplex PCR reads anew with MiXCR; each CDR3 protein has one entry. The sample carries about 160,000 distinct CDR3 sequences, 85% to 95% recorded once. Sequencing used CD4+ T cells from PBMCs. The source is a human donor in good health. CDR3s include the opening cysteine and the closing phenylalanine or tryptophan. Each record gives: V gene, D gene, J gene, CDR3 protein, CDR3 DNA. The D gene is left open where the match is weak.

TRBV24-1	.	TRBJ2-1	CATSVGPLFNEQFF	TGTGCCACCAGTGTCGGCCCCTTATTTAATGAGCAGTTCTTC
TRBV7-8	.	TRBJ2-3	CASSPEGGRADTQYF	TGTGCCAGCAGCCCGGAGGGGGGCCGCGCAGATACGCAGTATTTT
TRBV3-1	.	TRBJ2-1	CASSQFLTGTGSYNEQFF	TGTGCCAGCAGCCAGTTTTTGACCGGGACCGGCTCCTACAATGAGCAGTTCTTC
TRBV15	TRBD2	TRBJ2-4	CATSGGLTSGGRWFKNIQYF	TGTGCCACCAGCGGGGGGCTGACTAGCGGGGGGCGTTGGTTCAAAAACATTCAGTACTTC
TRBV6-9	.	TRBJ2-2	CASYGKEAATGELFF	TGTGCCAGCTATGGAAAAGAGGCGGCCACCGGGGAGCTGTTTTTT
TRBV3-1	.	TRBJ2-7	CASSQEGGAGYYEQYF	TGTGCCAGCAGCCAAGAGGGGGGCGCCGGGTACTACGAGCAGTACTTC
TRBV10-3	.	TRBJ1-3	CAISDLVRGNTIYF	TGTGCCATCAGTGATTTGGTTAGGGGAAACACCATATATTTT
TRBV5-1	TRBD1	TRBJ2-3	CASSTGRQGPDTQYF	TGCGCCAGCAGCACCGGACGACAGGGACCAGATACGCAGTATTTT
TRBV19	TRBD1	TRBJ1-1	CASRPGTGGSEAFF	TGTGCCAGCCGTCCAGGGACAGGTGGATCTGAAGCTTTCTTT
TRBV11-2	.	TRBJ1-1	CASSPEANTEAFF	TGTGCCAGCAGCCCCGAGGCGAACACTGAAGCTTTCTTT
TRBV12-3/TRBV12-4	.	TRBJ1-2	CASSANAGRGTNYGYTF	TGTGCCAGCAGTGCCAATGCAGGGAGGGGGACTAACTATGGCTACACCTTC
TRBV7-2	.	TRBJ1-2	CASSLAFGDGYTF	TGTGCCAGCAGCTTAGCGTTCGGGGACGGCTACACCTTC
TRBV3-1	.	TRBJ1-3	CASSTDGNTIYF	TGTGCCAGCAGTACCGATGGAAACACCATATATTTT
TRBV9	.	TRBJ2-7	CASSSRLVDEQYF	TGTGCCAGCAGCTCTCGGTTGGTGGACGAGCAGTACTTC